This is a list of T cell receptor beta chains from one sample in a study of T-cell memory formation after mild COVID-19. TCRdb passed the 5' RACE reads through MiXCR, listing each CDR3 protein once. This table has around 250,000 distinct CDR3 sequences, around 17% appearing once. Sequenced sample: PBMCs or a T cell subset sorted from them (not recorded which). The receptors come from a man aged 18-30 years who had mild COVID-19 (a few samples of this study predate the infection). Cell type and time point are not known. CDR3s include the opening cysteine and the closing phenylalanine or tryptophan. A D gene is named only where the DNA matches it firmly. Not all rows give a size; the values are once, few, many and, for expanded clones, a class.

j_gene | abundance | d_gene | v_gene | CDR3aa | CDR3nt
TRBJ2-5 | - | - | TRBV20-1 | CSAIVPYQETQYF | TGCAGTGCTATCGTCCCGTACCAAGAGACCCAGTACTTC
TRBJ2-5 | few | - | TRBV18 | CASSPRGLGELQETQYF | TGTGCCAGCTCACCCCGCGGCCTCGGTGAACTACAAGAGACCCAGTACTTC
TRBJ1-6 | few | - | TRBV5-1 | CASRGESRVNSPLHF | TGCGCCAGCAGAGGCGAATCAAGGGTCAATTCACCCCTCCACTTT
TRBJ1-5 | - | - | TRBV4-1 | CASSQARVVSGPQHF | TGCGCCAGCAGCCAGGCCAGGGTTGTTTCAGGGCCCCAGCATTTT
TRBJ2-3 | many | TRBD2 | TRBV12-3/TRBV12-4 | CASSLLAGDTQYF | TGTGCCAGCAGTTTACTAGCGGGAGATACGCAGTATTTT
TRBJ2-3 | - | TRBD1 | TRBV18 | CASSRGQGRDTQYF | TGTGCCAGCTCACGGGGACAGGGTAGAGATACGCAGTATTTT
TRBJ2-3 | few | - | TRBV4-3 | CASSQDRVLSTDTQYF | TGCGCCAGCAGCCAAGATAGGGTACTAAGCACAGATACGCAGTATTTT
TRBJ2-1 | - | - | TRBV5-1 | CASSLGYPGGNEQFF | TGCGCCAGCAGCTTGGGGTACCCCGGGGGCAATGAGCAGTTCTTC
TRBJ2-7 | few | TRBD1 | TRBV20-1 | CSAQSGTGRYEQYF | TGCAGTGCCCAGAGCGGGACAGGGAGGTACGAGCAGTACTTC
TRBJ2-1 | - | TRBD2 | TRBV6-2/TRBV6-3 | CASSYLAGDNEQFF | TGTGCCAGCAGTTACTTAGCGGGGGACAATGAGCAGTTCTTC
TRBJ2-5 | - | - | TRBV14 | CASGPGPPRETQYF | TGTGCCAGCGGACCGGGACCCCCGAGGGAGACCCAGTACTTC
TRBJ2-2 | - | - | TRBV6-5 | CASSPGPVLNTGELFF | TGTGCCAGCAGCCCCGGTCCCGTCCTTAACACCGGGGAGCTGTTTTTT
TRBJ1-2 | - | - | TRBV20-1 | CSATSGPRAYGYTF | TGCAGTGCTACCTCAGGACCCCGCGCTTATGGCTACACCTTC
TRBJ2-5 | many | - | TRBV11-3 | CASSLDLAKQETQYF | TGTGCCAGCAGCTTAGATCTCGCTAAGCAAGAGACCCAGTACTTC
TRBJ1-1 | few | TRBD1 | TRBV18 | CASSSYRGEAFF | TGTGCCAGCTCATCATACAGGGGCGAAGCTTTCTTT
TRBJ2-7 | - | - | TRBV7-8 | CASTVSPGLSTYEQYF | TGTGCCAGCACCGTTTCCCCGGGACTTAGTACCTACGAGCAGTACTTC
TRBJ2-7 | - | - | TRBV4-1 | CASSQADTSYEQYF | TGCGCCAGCAGCCAAGCGGACACCTCCTACGAGCAGTACTTC
TRBJ1-1 | - | - | TRBV20-1 | CSATGGGTEAFF | TGCAGTGCTACCGGGGGAGGAACTGAAGCTTTCTTT
TRBJ1-4 | few | TRBD1 | TRBV7-2 | CASSSTDRDEKLFF | TGTGCCAGCAGCTCCACGGACAGGGATGAAAAACTGTTTTTT
TRBJ1-1 | many | - | TRBV5-1 | CASSSSSRSRNTEAFF | TGCGCCAGCAGCTCTAGTAGTAGATCGAGGAACACTGAAGCTTTCTTT
TRBJ2-2 | few | TRBD1 | TRBV3-1 | CASSQNRGNTGELFF | TGTGCCAGCAGTCAAAACAGGGGGAACACCGGGGAGCTGTTTTTT
TRBJ2-3 | few | TRBD1 | TRBV7-9 | CASSPGQGFTDTQYF | TGTGCCAGCAGCCCTGGACAGGGTTTTACAGATACGCAGTATTTT
TRBJ2-3 | - | TRBD2 | TRBV11-2 | CASSWEGDTQYF | TGTGCCAGCAGCTGGGAGGGGGATACGCAGTATTTT
TRBJ2-4 | few | TRBD2 | TRBV5-6 | CASSRLAELAKNIQYF | TGTGCCAGCAGCCGACTAGCGGAACTAGCCAAAAACATTCAGTACTTC
TRBJ1-2 | few | - | TRBV20-1 | CSASEIQGGGYTF | TGCAGTGCTAGCGAGATTCAGGGCGGTGGCTACACCTTC
TRBJ1-1 | few | - | TRBV6-5 | CASNWASGEEAFF | TGTGCCAGCAACTGGGCCTCAGGGGAGGAAGCTTTCTTT
TRBJ1-2 | few | - | TRBV4-1 | CASSQPYRVRFGNYGYTF | TGCGCCAGCAGCCAACCCTACAGGGTCAGATTCGGAAACTATGGCTACACCTTC
TRBJ2-3 | - | - | TRBV5-6 | CASSVGVALDTQYF | TGTGCCAGCAGCGTGGGGGTCGCTCTAGATACGCAGTATTTT
TRBJ1-5 | - | - | TRBV6-2/TRBV6-3 | CASSYGRRDNQPQHF | TGTGCCAGCAGTTACGGGCGCAGGGACAATCAGCCCCAGCATTTT
TRBJ2-3 | many | TRBD2 | TRBV7-2 | CASRNSGGAPDTQYF | TGTGCCAGCAGAAATAGCGGGGGGGCCCCAGATACGCAGTATTTT
TRBJ2-1 | - | - | TRBV6-5 | CASSSIAGDEQFF | TGTGCCAGCAGTTCCATAGCAGGGGATGAGCAGTTCTTC
TRBJ1-2 | - | - | TRBV20-1 | CSTTQGIGGYTF | TGCAGTACCACGCAGGGGATAGGCGGCTACACCTTC